Below, 5 T cell receptor beta chains from the same sample are listed, as sequenced in a study of blood T cell repertoires in COVID-19. Method: immunoSEQ multiplex PCR; TCRdb's copy keeps in-frame clones and lacks some. Of around 160,000 clones in the sample, around 84% were seen once. The sample comprised PBMCs or T cells enriched from blood (not recorded which). Receptor source: a woman in her 50s who had been exposed to COVID-19.

The chain has TRBV5-1 and TRBJ1-4; D unresolved. The CDR3 runs to 14 residues. Trimming stripped 4 bases from V and 0 bases from J, with 7 bases between. Germline V gene data show CDR1 as SGHRS and CDR2 as YFSETQ. The CDR3 sequence: CASSEQPTNEKLFF. The DNA of the CDR3 is TGCGCCAGCAGCGAACAGCCAACTAATGAAAAACTGTTTTTT.

The CDR3 nucleotides read TGTGCCAGCAGCCATAGACAGGGGTGGACTGGAAACACCATATATTTT. It is translated as CASSHRQGWTGNTIYF. The genes are TRBV27 and TRBJ1-3; 8 nucleotides line up with TRBD1. The CDR3 length is 16 residues. The V and J ends lost 6 bases and 2 bases, in that order; junction bases with no gene match: 9. The germline CDR1 and CDR2 sequences are MNHEY and SMNVEV (reference sequence).

In this sample, this clone turned up a few times. The gene calls are TRBV4-2 and TRBJ2-7; 10 nucleotides line up with TRBD1. V was clipped by 0 bases and J by 6 bases; unmatched bases: 8. This CDR3 region has 16 residues. CDR1 and CDR2 from the germline V gene are LGHNA and YNFKEQ. CDR3 region: CASSQDRTGGGGEQYF. As DNA, the CDR3 is TGTGCCAGCAGCCAAGATAGGACAGGGGGGGGAGGCGAGCAGTACTTC.

V usage is TRBV25-1 and J usage is TRBJ1-2; no definite D call. From germline, CDR1 is MGHDK and CDR2 SYGVNS. The CDR3 loop spans 13 amino acids. V dropped 3 bases and J dropped 7 bases, with 12 bases sitting between them. As DNA, the CDR3 is TGTGCCAGCAGTGACGCCAGGCCCGGTGGCTACACCTTC. This codes for CASSDARPGGYTF.

As DNA, the CDR3 is TGTGCCAGCAGCGCCGGACTAGCGGGGAAGGGAGAGACCCAGTACTTC. Amino acids: CASSAGLAGKGETQYF. The gene calls are TRBV9 and TRBJ2-5; TRBD2 matches at 12 bases. The junction had 7 bases not matched to a gene; V was cut back by 3 bases and J by 4 bases. CDR1 SGDLS and CDR2 YYNGEE come from the germline V gene. The CDR3 has 16 residues.